One sample yielded the 7 T cell receptor beta chains listed below, sequenced in a study of shared clonotypes between healthy human individuals. Assay used: immunoSEQ multiplex PCR; TCRdb lists only in-frame clones, some missing. The sample contains 550,000 to 800,000 clones, 90% of which appear only once. What was sequenced was memory CD8+ T cells from PBMCs. The subset is: CD45RO+ cells pooled with CCR7-negative TemRA cells. The origin of the receptors is a man aged 18 to 30 in good health. Some clones in this sample may be carry-over from other donors' samples.

Only a few counts were recorded for this clone. The chain is built from TRBV7-9 and TRBJ1-1; D not certain. V was cut by 7 bases and J by 3 bases, with 12 bases left in between. The V gene's germline CDR1 is SEHNR and CDR2 FQNEAQ (reference sequence). This CDR3 comprises 13 residues. The CDR3 protein is CASTGVFDTEAFF. The DNA for the CDR3 is TGTGCCAGCACGGGAGTATTTGACACTGAAGCTTTCTTT.

This rearrangement joins TRBV9 to TRBJ2-3, with TRBD1 matching 10 bases. V lost 7 bases, J lost 4 bases, and 9 bases stayed unmatched. The CDR3 totals 15 residues. Germline CDR1 and CDR2: SGDLS and YYNGEE. Here the CDR3 reads CASGAGTGVADTQYF. The CDR3 bases are TGTGCCAGCGGAGCCGGGACAGGGGTGGCAGATACGCAGTATTTT.

The chain links TRBV9 to TRBJ1-2; D perhaps matches TRBD1 (6 bases). Germline lookup yields CDR1 SGDLS and CDR2 YYNGEE. Trimming shortened V by 6 bases and J by 3 bases, and 9 bases separated the two germline ends. The CDR3 loop spans 12 amino acids. As DNA, the CDR3 is TGTGCCAGCAACAAGGGGGACTATGGCTACACCTTC. Translating gives CASNKGDYGYTF. The variable domain in full, with the rest retrieved from reference TRBV9 and TRBJ1-2, is DSGVTQTPKHLITATGQRVTLRCSPRSGDLSVYWYQQSLDQGLQFLIQYYNGEERAKGNILERFSAQQFPDLHSELNLSSLELGDSALYFCASNKGDYGYTFGSGTRLTVV.

With respect to this clone: The junction departs from germline at one end; a sequencing error may be responsible. The V call is TRBV7-8, the J call TRBJ2-7; TRBD1 matches 9 bases. Per germline, CDR1 SGHVS and CDR2 FQNEAQ. CDR3 length equals 15 residues. The CDR3 DNA sequence: TGTGCCAGCAGCCTAGCCGGGACAGGGTTATACGAGCAGTACTTC. The encoded protein is CASSLAGTGLYEQYF.

This rearrangement joins TRBV18 to TRBJ1-2, with TRBD1 matching 7 bases. CDR3 size: 13 residues. The junction had 4 bases not matched to a gene; V was cut back by 5 bases and J by 4 bases. In germline, CDR1 is KGHSH, CDR2 LQKENI. The DNA of the CDR3 is TGTGCCAGCTCAACAGGGACAGTCTATGGCTACACCTTC. This translates into CASSTGTVYGYTF.

The sample holds a few counts of this clone. The chain uses TRBV9 and TRBJ2-3; D remains ambiguous. V shed 0 bases and J shed 4 bases, with 9 bases lying between them. The CDR3 has 14 residues. Per the germline V gene, CDR1 is SGDLS and CDR2 is YYNGEE. CDR3 protein: CASSVGEPADTQYF. The CDR3 nucleotides are TGTGCCAGCAGCGTAGGCGAGCCGGCAGATACGCAGTATTTT.

The chain recombines TRBV7-8 with TRBJ2-1; 7 bases are shared with TRBD1. CDR1 and CDR2 from the germline V gene are SGHVS and FQNEAQ. V shed 3 bases and J 2 bases; nucleotides not matched to a gene: 4. The CDR3 runs to 15 residues. The CDR3 loop is CASSFVRGTYNEQFF. The CDR3 DNA is TGTGCCAGCAGCTTTGTCAGGGGGACCTACAATGAGCAGTTCTTC.